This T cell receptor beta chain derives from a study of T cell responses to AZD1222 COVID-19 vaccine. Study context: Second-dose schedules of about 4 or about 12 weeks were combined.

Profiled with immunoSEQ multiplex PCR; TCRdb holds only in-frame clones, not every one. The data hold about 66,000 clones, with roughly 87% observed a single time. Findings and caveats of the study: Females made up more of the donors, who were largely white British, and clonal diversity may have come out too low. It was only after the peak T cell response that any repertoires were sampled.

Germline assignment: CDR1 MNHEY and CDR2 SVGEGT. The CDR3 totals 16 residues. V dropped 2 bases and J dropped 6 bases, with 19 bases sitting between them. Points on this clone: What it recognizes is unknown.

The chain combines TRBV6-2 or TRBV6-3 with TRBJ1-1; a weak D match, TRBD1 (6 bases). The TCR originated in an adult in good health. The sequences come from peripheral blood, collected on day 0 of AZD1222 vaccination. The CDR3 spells CASSYPWSRGIPEAFF. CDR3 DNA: TGTGCCAGCAGTTACCCTTGGAGCAGGGGCATTCCTGAAGCTTTCTTT.